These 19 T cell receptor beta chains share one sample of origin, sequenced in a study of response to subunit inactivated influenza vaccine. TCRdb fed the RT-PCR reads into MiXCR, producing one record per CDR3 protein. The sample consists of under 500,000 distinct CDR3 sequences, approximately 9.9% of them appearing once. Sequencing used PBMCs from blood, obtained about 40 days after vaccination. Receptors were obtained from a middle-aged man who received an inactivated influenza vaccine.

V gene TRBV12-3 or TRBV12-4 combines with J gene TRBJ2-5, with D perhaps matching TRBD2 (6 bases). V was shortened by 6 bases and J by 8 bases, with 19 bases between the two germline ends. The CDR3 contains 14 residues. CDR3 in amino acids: CASRRSDSRGTQYF. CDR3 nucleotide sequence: TGTGCCAGCAGACGCTCGGACTCGCGGGGTACCCAGTACTTC.

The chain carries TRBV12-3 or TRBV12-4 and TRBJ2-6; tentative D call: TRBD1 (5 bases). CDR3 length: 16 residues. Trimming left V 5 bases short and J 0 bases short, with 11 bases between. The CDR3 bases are TGTGCCAGCAGTCCCGACAGCACCTCTGGGGCCAACGTCCTGACTTTC. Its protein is CASSPDSTSGANVLTF.

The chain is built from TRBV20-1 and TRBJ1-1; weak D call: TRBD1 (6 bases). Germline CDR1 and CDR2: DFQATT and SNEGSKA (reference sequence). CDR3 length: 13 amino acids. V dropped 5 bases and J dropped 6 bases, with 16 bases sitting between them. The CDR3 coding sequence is TGCAGTGCTGAGACAGGTGGTTGGGCTGAAGCTTTCTTT. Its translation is CSAETGGWAEAFF.

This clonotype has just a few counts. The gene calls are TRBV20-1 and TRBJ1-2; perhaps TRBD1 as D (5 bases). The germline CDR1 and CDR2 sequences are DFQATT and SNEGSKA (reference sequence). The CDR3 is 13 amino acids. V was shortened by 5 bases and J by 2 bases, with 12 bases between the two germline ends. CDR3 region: CSAWDGANYGYTF. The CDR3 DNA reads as TGCAGTGCTTGGGACGGGGCGAACTATGGCTACACCTTC.

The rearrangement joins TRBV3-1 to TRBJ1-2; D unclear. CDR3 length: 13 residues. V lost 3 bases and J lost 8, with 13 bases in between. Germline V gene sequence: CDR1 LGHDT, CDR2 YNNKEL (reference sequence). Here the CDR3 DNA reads TGTGCCAGCAGCCATGGACCACTGGTGGGCTACACCTTC. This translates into CASSHGPLVGYTF.

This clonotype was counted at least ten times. The CDR3 DNA is TGTGCCAGCAGCTTAGTGGGCGGGGGGGCCACAGATACGCAGTATTTT. Its protein product is CASSLVGGGATDTQYF. The chain carries TRBV7-6 and TRBJ2-3; 9 positions agree with TRBD2. Germline V lookup: CDR1 SGHVS, CDR2 FNYEAQ. The CDR3 extends over 16 amino acids. V gave up 1 base and J gave up 2 bases; unmatched junction bases: 4.

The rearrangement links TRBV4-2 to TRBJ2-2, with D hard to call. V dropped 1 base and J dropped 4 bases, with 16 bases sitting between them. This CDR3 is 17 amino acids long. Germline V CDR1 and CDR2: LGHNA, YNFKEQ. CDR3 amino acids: CASSQVGGSFGTGELFF. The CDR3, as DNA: TGTGCCAGCAGCCAAGTAGGTGGCAGTTTTGGCACCGGGGAGCTGTTTTTT.

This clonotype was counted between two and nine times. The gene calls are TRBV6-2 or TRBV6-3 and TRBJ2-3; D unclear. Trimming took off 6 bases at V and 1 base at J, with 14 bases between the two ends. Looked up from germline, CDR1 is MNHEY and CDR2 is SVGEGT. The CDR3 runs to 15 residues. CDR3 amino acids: CASSPLLMGTDTQYF. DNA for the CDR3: TGTGCCAGCAGCCCGCTCCTCATGGGCACAGATACGCAGTATTTT.

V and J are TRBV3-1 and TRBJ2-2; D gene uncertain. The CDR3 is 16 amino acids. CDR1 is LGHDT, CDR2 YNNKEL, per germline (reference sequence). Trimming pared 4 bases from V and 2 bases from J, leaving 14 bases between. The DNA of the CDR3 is TGTGCCAGCAGCCCAAGAGGCGCGGATAACACCGGGGAGCTGTTTTTT. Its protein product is CASSPRGADNTGELFF.

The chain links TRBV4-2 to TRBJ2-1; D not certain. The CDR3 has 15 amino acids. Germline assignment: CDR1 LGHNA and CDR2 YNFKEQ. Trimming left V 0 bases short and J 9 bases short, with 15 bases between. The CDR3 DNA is TGTGCCAGCAGCCAAGATGCGAGAGGTTTAGTTGAGCAGTTCTTC. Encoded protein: CASSQDARGLVEQFF.

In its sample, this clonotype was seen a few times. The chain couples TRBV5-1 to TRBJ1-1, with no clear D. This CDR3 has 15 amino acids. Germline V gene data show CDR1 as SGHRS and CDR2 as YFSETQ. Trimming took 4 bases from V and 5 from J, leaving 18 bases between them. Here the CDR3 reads CASSLGPSSRTEAFF. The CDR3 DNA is TGCGCCAGCAGCCTAGGACCGTCAAGCAGAACTGAAGCTTTCTTT.

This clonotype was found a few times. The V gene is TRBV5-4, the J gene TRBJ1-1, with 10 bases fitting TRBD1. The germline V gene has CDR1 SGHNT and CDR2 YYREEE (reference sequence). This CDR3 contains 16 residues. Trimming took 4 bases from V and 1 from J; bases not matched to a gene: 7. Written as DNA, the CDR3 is TGTGCCAGCAGCACCAGGGACAGGGGTAGGAACACTGAAGCTTTCTTT. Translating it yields CASSTRDRGRNTEAFF.

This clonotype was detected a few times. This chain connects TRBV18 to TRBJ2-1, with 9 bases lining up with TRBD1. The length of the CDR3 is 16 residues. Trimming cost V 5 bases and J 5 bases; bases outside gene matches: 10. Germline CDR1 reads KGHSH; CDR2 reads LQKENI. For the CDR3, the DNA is TGTGCCAGCTCATCCGGACAGGGGAGGAGGAACAATGAGCAGTTCTTC. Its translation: CASSSGQGRRNNEQFF. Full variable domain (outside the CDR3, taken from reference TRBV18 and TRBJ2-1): NAGVMQNPRHLVRRRGQEARLRCSPMKGHSHVYWYRQLPEEGLKFMVYLQKENIIDESGMPKERFSAEFPKEGPSILRIQQVVRGDSAAYFCASSSGQGRRNNEQFFGPGTRLTVL.

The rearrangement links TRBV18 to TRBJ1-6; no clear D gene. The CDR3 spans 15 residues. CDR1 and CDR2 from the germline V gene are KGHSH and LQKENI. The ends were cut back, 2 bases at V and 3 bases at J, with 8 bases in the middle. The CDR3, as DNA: TGTGCCAGCTCACCAGGGGAGGACTATAATTCACCCCTCCACTTT. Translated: CASSPGEDYNSPLHF.

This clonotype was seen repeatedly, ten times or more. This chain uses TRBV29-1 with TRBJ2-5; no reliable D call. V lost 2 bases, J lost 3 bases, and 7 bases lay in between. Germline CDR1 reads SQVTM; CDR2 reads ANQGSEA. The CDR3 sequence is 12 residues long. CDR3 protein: CSVERSEETQYF. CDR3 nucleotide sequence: TGCAGCGTTGAAAGGTCCGAAGAGACCCAGTACTTC.

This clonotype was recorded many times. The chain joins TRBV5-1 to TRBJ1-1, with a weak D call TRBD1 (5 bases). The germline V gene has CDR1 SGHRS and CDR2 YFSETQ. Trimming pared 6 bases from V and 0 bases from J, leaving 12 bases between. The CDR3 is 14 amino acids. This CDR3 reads CASKFGTLNTEAFF. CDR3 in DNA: TGCGCCAGCAAATTCGGGACCTTGAACACTGAAGCTTTCTTT. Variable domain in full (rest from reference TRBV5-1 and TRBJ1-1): KAGVTQTPRYLIKTRGQQVTLSCSPISGHRSVSWYQQTPGQGLQFLFEYFSETQRNKGNFPGRFSGRQFSNSRSEMNVSTLELGDSALYLCASKFGTLNTEAFFGQGTRLTVV.

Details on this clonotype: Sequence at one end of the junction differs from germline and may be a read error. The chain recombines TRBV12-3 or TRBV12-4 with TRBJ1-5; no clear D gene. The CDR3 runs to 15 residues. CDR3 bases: TGTGACAGCAGACTCAGGACGGATAGCAATCAGCCCCAGCATTTT. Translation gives CDSRLRTDSNQPQHF.

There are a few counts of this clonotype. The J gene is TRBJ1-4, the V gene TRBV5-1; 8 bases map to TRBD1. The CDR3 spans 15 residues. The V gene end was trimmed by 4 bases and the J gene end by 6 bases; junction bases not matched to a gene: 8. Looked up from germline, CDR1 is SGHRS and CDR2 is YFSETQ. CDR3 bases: TGCGCCAGCAGCACGCCGGGACAGGCACATGAAAAACTGTTTTTT. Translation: CASSTPGQAHEKLFF.

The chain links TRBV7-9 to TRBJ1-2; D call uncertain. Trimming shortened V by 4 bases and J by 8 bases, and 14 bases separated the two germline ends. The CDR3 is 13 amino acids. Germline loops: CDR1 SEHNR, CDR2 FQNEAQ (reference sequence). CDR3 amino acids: CASSSGPELGYTF. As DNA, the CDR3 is TGTGCCAGCAGCTCGGGCCCCGAACTCGGCTACACCTTC.